This record concerns one T cell receptor (beta chain) sequence. This clone's antigen is unknown. Base qualities are missing; no much larger clone stands one base away. This specimen comes from a study of technical replicates of blood from a handful of donors (dated by TCRdb to about 2017). The library was obtained by the immunoSEQ multiplex PCR assay. As stored in TCRdb, this immuneACCESS dataset retains in-frame rearrangements with V and J assigned. A fraction of the clones does not appear; measured against another copy, unresolved V genes explain less than half of the discrepancy, and the remainder lacks a known reason. The sample contains around 92,000 clones, 95% of them found a single time. The ten largest clones represent around 0.21% of the sample. Sequences were obtained from T cells isolated from PBMCs. The clonotype was recovered from a human donor in good health.

The bases are TGCGCCAGCAGTCCCGGGGTATCCGGGTATGAGCAGTTCTTC. Translation gives CASSPGVSGYEQFF. The chain was built from TRBV5-1 and TRBJ2-1; TRBD2 might be the D gene, on 5 matching bases. CDR1 is given as SGHRS and CDR2 as YFSETQ, both from the germline V gene. The CDR3 covers 14 residues, taking in both the cysteine and the phenylalanine. Only the CDR3 portion is preserved as DNA: 42 bases, with reading frame beginning at the first base. The trim is 5 bases for V and 8 bases for J, with a gap of 17 bases between the germline ends. The full variable domain, with segments outside the CDR3 supplied by the reference TRBV5-1 and TRBJ2-1 proteins, appears as KAGVTQTPRYLIKTRGQQVTLSCSPISGHRSVSWYQQTPGQGLQFLFEYFSETQRNKGNFPGRFSGRQFSNSRSEMNVSTLELGDSALYLCASSPGVSGYEQFFGPGTRLTVL.